The rows below give T cell receptor beta chains drawn from one sample of a study of OX40 agonist ivuxolimab in advanced cancers. Clones were sequenced by immunoSEQ multiplex PCR, and TCRdb holds only the in-frame ones, with some missing. The sample lists some 47,000 clones, less than 90% occurring once. This specimen consisted of CD4+ or CD8+ T cells sorted from blood, obtained in a trial of the OX40 agonist ivuxolimab. These receptors were obtained from an adult with an advanced solid tumor such as melanoma, head and neck, liver or kidney cancer. CDR3s include the opening cysteine and the closing phenylalanine or tryptophan. A D gene is named only where the DNA matches it firmly. A row's size may be missing; if present it is once, few, many or a size class.

cdr3_aa	cdr3_nt	v_call	j_call	d_call	clone_size
CASSLASPWEGEQYF	TGTGCCAGCAGCTTAGCCAGCCCCTGGGAGGGCGAGCAGTACTTC	TRBV7-9	TRBJ2-7	TRBD2	NA
CASSPGLEGNEQFF	TGTGCCAGCAGCCCTGGACTAGAAGGTAATGAGCAGTTCTTC	TRBV11-3	TRBJ2-1	TRBD2	few
CASSSPQGLNSPLHF	TGCGCCAGCAGCTCTCCCCAGGGCCTGAATTCACCCCTCCACTTT	TRBV4-1	TRBJ1-6	NA	NA
CASSLMGRQETQYF	TGTGCCAGCTCACTAATGGGCAGACAAGAGACCCAGTACTTC	TRBV18	TRBJ2-5	NA	NA
CASSDWTALSTDTQYF	TGTGCCAGCAGTGATTGGACAGCTTTAAGCACAGATACGCAGTATTTT	TRBV2	TRBJ2-3	NA	few
CASSLALPSTYEQYF	TGTGCCAGCAGCTTAGCGCTTCCTTCAACCTACGAGCAGTACTTC	TRBV11-2	TRBJ2-7	NA	NA
CASSLGGGAYEQYF	TGTGCCAGCAGCTTAGGCGGAGGGGCCTACGAGCAGTACTTC	TRBV7-2	TRBJ2-7	NA	NA
CASSSYRGADYGYTF	TGTGCCAGCAGCTCATACAGGGGGGCTGACTATGGCTACACCTTC	TRBV7-9	TRBJ1-2	TRBD1	few
CASSSGGPYNEQFF	TGCGCCAGCAGTTCGGGCGGACCCTACAATGAGCAGTTCTTC	TRBV5-1	TRBJ2-1	NA	once
CASAIAGAYNEQFF	TGTGCTAGTGCCATAGCGGGAGCTTACAATGAGCAGTTCTTC	TRBV12-5	TRBJ2-1	TRBD2	NA
CASQRWGIGNSETQYF	TGTGCCAGCCAAAGGTGGGGGATAGGAAATTCGGAGACCCAGTACTTC	TRBV27	TRBJ2-5	NA	NA
CASSQGDLTEAFF	TGTGCCAGCAGCCAGGGGGATTTGACTGAAGCTTTCTTT	TRBV7-8	TRBJ1-1	TRBD1	NA
CASSPTGRNTIYF	TGTGCCAGCAGCCCCACAGGGAGGAACACCATATATTTT	TRBV5-6	TRBJ1-3	NA	NA
CASSLDLEGAEQYF	TGTGCCAGCAGCTTAGATTTAGAGGGGGCCGAGCAGTACTTC	TRBV11-3	TRBJ2-7	TRBD1	NA
CASSPVGLAENEQFF	TGTGCCAGCAGCCCTGTAGGACTAGCGGAGAATGAGCAGTTCTTC	TRBV7-8	TRBJ2-1	TRBD2	NA
CASSEYSGRVSGNTIYF	TGTGCCAGCAGTGAATATTCCGGCAGGGTCTCTGGAAACACCATATATTTT	TRBV25-1	TRBJ1-3	NA	NA
CASSFRTSGAQFF	TGTGCCAGTAGTTTCCGGACTAGCGGGGCCCAGTTCTTC	TRBV19	TRBJ2-1	TRBD2	NA
CASSAGGQETQYF	TGCGCCAGCAGTGCGGGAGGCCAAGAGACCCAGTACTTC	TRBV10-1	TRBJ2-5	TRBD2	NA
CASSLDRDTGELFF	TGTGCCAGCAGCTTAGATAGGGACACCGGGGAGCTGTTTTTT	TRBV11-2	TRBJ2-2	NA	NA
CATSRAGTGGPYEQYF	TGTGCCACCAGCAGGGCCGGGACAGGGGGGCCCTACGAGCAGTACTTC	TRBV15	TRBJ2-7	TRBD1	NA
CASSLTGSNSPLHF	TGCGCCAGCAGCCTGACAGGGTCGAATTCACCCCTCCACTTT	TRBV5-1	TRBJ1-6	TRBD1	NA
CASSGPGQGIGEQYF	TGTGCCAGCAGCGGGCCGGGACAGGGTATAGGGGAGCAGTACTTC	TRBV4-2	TRBJ2-7	TRBD1	few
CASSLGQNYGYTF	TGTGCCAGCAGCTTGGGACAGAACTATGGCTACACCTTC	TRBV7-9	TRBJ1-2	TRBD1	NA
CAWSVDGLSTDTQYF	TGTGCCTGGAGTGTAGACGGACTAAGCACAGATACGCAGTATTTT	TRBV30	TRBJ2-3	NA	NA
CASSSLGGRGTQYF	TGTGCCAGCAGCTCCCTTGGAGGGAGAGGGACCCAGTACTTC	TRBV11-2	TRBJ2-5	NA	NA
CASSVASGRPPGEQFF	TGTGCCAGCAGCGTAGCTAGCGGGAGGCCGCCGGGTGAGCAGTTCTTC	TRBV9	TRBJ2-1	TRBD2	NA
CASSITTSGRGTEQFF	TGTGCCAGCAGCATAACGACTAGCGGGAGAGGGACTGAGCAGTTCTTC	TRBV4-2	TRBJ2-1	TRBD2	NA
CAWRGSGSGYEQYF	TGTGCCTGGAGGGGATCCGGGAGCGGATACGAGCAGTACTTC	TRBV30	TRBJ2-7	NA	NA
CASSLLPEANTGELFF	TGTGCCAGCAGCTTGCTCCCAGAGGCCAACACCGGGGAGCTGTTTTTT	TRBV5-5	TRBJ2-2	NA	NA
CASSVRPTGRAGDTQYF	TGTGCCAGCAGCGTACGCCCAACCGGGAGGGCCGGAGATACGCAGTATTTT	TRBV9	TRBJ2-3	TRBD2	NA
CASSPGTGIYNEQFF	TGTGCCAGCTCACCCGGGACAGGGATATACAATGAGCAGTTCTTC	TRBV18	TRBJ2-1	TRBD1	NA
CASRVADNSYNEQFF	TGTGCCAGTAGGGTAGCGGATAACTCCTACAATGAGCAGTTCTTC	TRBV19	TRBJ2-1	NA	NA